The T cell receptor beta chain described here comes from a study of blood T cells in healthy people across ages. Study details: About one barcoded TCR beta cDNA was captured per two T cells.

Sample-barcoded 5' priming and a J-beta primer mix drove a second PCR of roughly 6 to 12 cycles. MiXCR was run by TCRdb on the 5' RACE reads, yielding one entry per CDR3 protein. The table has 1.5 million or so distinct CDR3 sequences, 42% seen once; the top ten hold under 5%. Findings and limits, study-wide: Researchers judged that diversity estimates from one million T cells fell short of true values.

The CDR3 is 13 residues long. V lost 3 bases and J lost 0, with 9 bases in between. In germline, CDR1 is DFQATT, CDR2 SNEGSKA (reference sequence). Caucasian, healthy and from Russia, the donors were aged between roughly 6 and 100. Each sample yielded at least 6.5 million isolated PBMCs. Notes on this clonotype: Its cognate antigen is unknown.

Sequencing was performed on blood. The clonotype comes from a woman younger than 30 in good health. V usage is TRBV20-1 and J usage is TRBJ2-7; D might be TRBD2 (6 bases). The CDR3 here is CSARGGISYEQYF. The CDR3 DNA sequence: TGCAGTGCTAGGGGCGGGATCTCCTACGAGCAGTACTTC.